These 17 T cell receptor beta chains came from one sample sequenced in a study of T cells in Graves' hyperthyroidism and ophthalmopathy. Using RNA transcripts as the source, TCR beta CDR3 regions were amplified. Researchers ran a first-round RT-PCR on the TCR CDR3 using the HTBI primer set. TCRdb re-derived calls from the multiplex PCR reads in MiXCR, one entry per CDR3 protein. This table holds around 600,000 distinct CDR3 sequences, approximately 15% found once. The sample comprised blood. Source of these receptors: a woman aged 18 to 35 with Graves' ophthalmopathy.

The chain recombines TRBV5-8 with TRBJ2-7; D is possibly TRBD2 (6 bases). The CDR3 spans 13 residues. The germline V and J ends were trimmed by 3 bases and 6 bases, with 13 bases remaining between them. Germline V gene lookup returns CDR1 SGHTS and CDR2 YDEGEE. The CDR3 sequence: CASSSTFGGEQYF. DNA of the CDR3: TGTGCCAGCAGCTCGACCTTCGGGGGCGAGCAGTACTTC. The complete variable domain, with remaining parts taken from reference TRBV5-8 and TRBJ2-7, reads EAGVTQSPTHLIKTRGQQATLRCSPISGHTSVYWYQQALGLGLQFLLWYDEGEERNRGNFPPRFSGRQFPNYSSELNVNALELEDSALYLCASSSTFGGEQYFGPGTRLTVT.

This clonotype was seen repeatedly, ten times or more. The chain employs TRBV29-1 and TRBJ2-7; TRBD1 matches 9 bases. The germline gives CDR1 SQVTM, CDR2 ANQGSEA. J lost 8 bases, V lost 7 bases, and 6 bases had no gene match. The CDR3 covers 11 residues. The CDR3 region has the DNA TGCAGCGGCAGGACAGGGGATAAGCAGTACTTC. It encodes CSGRTGDKQYF.

This clonotype was counted ten times or more. The chain links TRBV28 to TRBJ2-7; D is perhaps TRBD2 (5 bases). The germline gives CDR1 MDHEN, CDR2 SYDVKM. The V end was cut by 3 bases, the J end by 1 base, with 13 bases between. The CDR3 length is 15 residues. CDR3 region: CASSFSASSSYEQYF. The CDR3 coding sequence is TGTGCCAGCAGTTTTTCGGCTAGCAGTTCCTACGAGCAGTACTTC.

This clonotype was observed a handful of times. This CDR3 fails to terminate in the conserved phenylalanine or tryptophan, so it likely reflects a read error. This rearrangement joins TRBV30 to TRBJ1-2, with D unresolved. V shed 6 bases and J shed 1 base, with 12 bases lying between them. Germline V gene data show CDR1 as GTSNPN and CDR2 as SVGIG (reference sequence). This CDR3 region has 13 residues. In DNA form, the CDR3 reads TGTGCCTGCCAGGATGGCTTTAACTATGGCTACACCCTC. This translates into CACQDGFNYGYTL.

The chain recombines TRBV6-2 or TRBV6-3 with TRBJ1-6; a possible D gene is TRBD1 (6 bases). CDR3 length: 14 residues. With 7 bases removed from V and 14 bases from J, the gap between germline ends came to 21 bases. Germline CDR1 reads MNHEY; CDR2 reads SVGEGT. The CDR3 reads CASKPGQGLRSLHF. The CDR3 coding sequence is TGTGCCAGCAAACCGGGACAAGGGTTGCGATCCCTCCACTTT.

This clonotype was seen ten or more times. Here the CDR3 reads CASSALAGTDTQYF. The CDR3 DNA reads as TGTGCCAGCAGCGCGCTAGCGGGCACAGATACGCAGTATTTT. This chain uses TRBV11-3 with TRBJ2-3; 7 bases agree with TRBD2. CDR1 is SGHNT, CDR2 YENEEA, per germline. The CDR3 spans 14 residues. Trimming took 5 bases from V and 1 from J; bases not matched to a gene: 3.

There are many counts of this clonotype. The chain has TRBV30 and TRBJ1-1; the match to TRBD1 covers 9 bases. The ends lost 0 bases at V and 5 bases at J; junction bases unmatched: 4. There are 14 residues in the CDR3. Germline CDR1 reads GTSNPN; CDR2 reads SVGIG (reference sequence). CDR3: CAWSVGTGLTEAFF. In DNA, the CDR3 is TGTGCCTGGAGTGTAGGGACAGGGTTAACTGAAGCTTTCTTT. The full variable domain, completed using reference TRBV30 and TRBJ1-1, is SQTIHQWPATLVQPVGSPLSLECTVEGTSNPNLYWYRQAAGRGLQLLFYSVGIGQISSEVPQNLSASRPQDRQFILSSKKLLLSDSGFYLCAWSVGTGLTEAFFGQGTRLTVV.

V and J are TRBV5-4 and TRBJ2-6; 7 bases match TRBD1. Trimming at V came to 4 bases and at J to 0 bases, leaving 4 bases not matched to a gene. The germline gives CDR1 SGHNT, CDR2 YYREEE (reference sequence). The CDR3 runs to 16 residues. CDR3 amino acids: CASSTGDSSGANVLTF. The DNA for the CDR3 is TGTGCCAGCAGCACTGGGGACAGCTCTGGGGCCAACGTCCTGACTTTC.

The chain joins TRBV30 to TRBJ1-4, with 10 nucleotides matching TRBD1. The CDR3 loop spans 15 amino acids. In germline, CDR1 is GTSNPN, CDR2 SVGIG (reference sequence). The ends lost 0 bases at V and 7 bases at J; junction bases unmatched: 5. CDR3 in DNA: TGTGCCTGGAGTGTAGAAGGGACAGGGGCTGAAAAACTGTTTTTT. The encoded protein is CAWSVEGTGAEKLFF.

As to this clonotype: The junction does not match germline at one end; this may be a read error. CDR3 nucleotide sequence: TGTGCCAGGCGGGGGGCAGATACGCGGTATTTT. It translates to CARRGADTRYF. The rearrangement uses TRBV2 and TRBJ2-3, with TRBD2 matching 8 bases. Germline CDR1 and CDR2: SNHLY and FYNNEI. The CDR3 contains 11 residues.

This clonotype was counted between two and nine times. The chain carries TRBV6-5 and TRBJ1-2; D gene unclear. CDR1 is MNHEY, CDR2 SVGAGI, per germline. This CDR3 region has 14 residues. V dropped 0 bases and J dropped 2 bases, with 7 bases sitting between them. CDR3: CASSYSKPNYGYTF. The CDR3 DNA sequence: TGTGCCAGCAGTTACTCGAAACCCAACTATGGCTACACCTTC.

This clonotype came up many times. The V and J genes are TRBV7-9 and TRBJ2-3; the D is unclear. Trimming left V 4 bases short and J 4 bases short, with 12 bases between. The CDR3 has 14 amino acids. CDR1 is SEHNR, CDR2 FQNEAQ, per germline (reference sequence). CDR3 coding DNA: TGTGCCAGCAGCTCGGGCCTTCTCCCAGATACGCAGTATTTT. It is translated as CASSSGLLPDTQYF.

This clonotype was observed at least ten times. The chain uses TRBV10-3 and TRBJ2-7, with 11 bases lining up with TRBD2. This CDR3 is 16 amino acids long. Germline V gives CDR1 ENHRY, CDR2 SYGVKD. The V segment lost 2 bases and the J segment 4 bases; nucleotides outside the gene matches: 7. The CDR3 DNA is TGTGCCATCAGTGAGCGTACGCCTAGCGGGAGGTACGAGCAGTACTTC. Translated: CAISERTPSGRYEQYF.

This clonotype occurred many times. The chain has TRBV20-1 and TRBJ2-2; 14 nucleotides line up with TRBD2. This CDR3 comprises 17 residues. Germline lookup yields CDR1 DFQATT and CDR2 SNEGSKA (reference sequence). With V trimmed by 4 bases and J by 7 bases, 11 bases remained unmatched. The chain's CDR3 is CSATRLAGGGRGGELFF. DNA for the CDR3: TGCAGTGCTACGAGACTAGCGGGAGGGGGGAGAGGCGGGGAGCTGTTTTTT.

This clonotype was counted a few times. CDR3 region: CASSHQGGNTGELFF. The CDR3 region has the DNA TGTGCCAGCAGCCACCAGGGGGGTAACACCGGGGAGCTGTTTTTT. The rearrangement links TRBV4-2 to TRBJ2-2; D possibly corresponds to TRBD1 (7 bases). Germline CDR1 reads LGHNA; CDR2 reads YNFKEQ. There are 15 residues in the CDR3. The V end was cut by 3 bases, the J end by 2 bases, with 10 bases between.

The chain recombines TRBV19 with TRBJ1-1; D unresolved. The CDR3 length is 13 residues. CDR1 is LNHDA, CDR2 SQIVND, per germline (reference sequence). Trimming cost V 7 bases and J 1 base, with 10 bases left between them. The CDR3 loop reads CASTPWGNTEAFF. The CDR3 DNA follows: TGTGCCAGTACTCCTTGGGGGAACACTGAAGCTTTCTTT.

This clonotype was observed a handful of times. The rearrangement links TRBV4-2 to TRBJ2-7; 11 nucleotides match TRBD2. From germline, CDR1 is LGHNA and CDR2 YNFKEQ. The CDR3 has 21 residues. V lost 3 bases to trimming and J lost 0 bases; unmatched junction nucleotides: 19. CDR3 nucleotide sequence: TGTGCCAGCAGCCAGACAACCCAAGGAGCCCTAGCGGGAGGCAACTCCTACGAGCAGTACTTC. Amino acids: CASSQTTQGALAGGNSYEQYF.